The present T cell receptor beta chain was sequenced within a study of Siglec-9 on CD8 T cells in melanoma. Generated by immunoSEQ multiplex PCR, the TCRdb table keeps only in-frame clones and is missing some. The table shows 25,000 to 35,000 clones, with 80% occurring only once. The CDR3 loop spans 15 amino acids. V was shortened by 3 bases and J by 6 bases, with 15 bases between the two germline ends. Germline CDR1 is MNHEY and CDR2 is SMNVEV (reference sequence). Input material: Siglec-9- CD8+ T cells sorted from blood. The chain carries TRBV27 and TRBJ2-1; D not certain. The sequence derives from a human donor in good health. The CDR3 DNA is TGTGCCAGCAGTTTGCTCGTCTCCCGTCCCAATGAGCAGTTCTTC. This encodes CASSLLVSRPNEQFF.